The following is a T cell receptor (beta chain) sequence with its context. This CDR3 contains 18 residues. The ends lost 6 bases at V and 0 bases at J; junction bases unmatched: 11. The germline CDR1 and CDR2 sequences are SNHLY and FYNNEI. This sample is drawn from a study of blood T cell repertoires in COVID-19. As handled by the study authors: Reference gene primer amplification in the assay estimated nucleated cell counts. Profiled with immunoSEQ multiplex PCR; TCRdb holds only in-frame clones, not every one. From that table come the V and J calls and clone size; the DNA was used to work out D and trimming. The top ten hold about 8% of the sample, which has 200,000 to 250,000 clones, approximately 80% seen once.

The TCR sequence derives from a woman aged 45-59 years with acute or convalescent COVID-19. Sequencing input: peripheral blood. This chain joins TRBV2 and TRBJ1-5; 10 bases line up with TRBD1. The CDR3 nucleotides are TGTGCCAGCAGCCGGGACAGGGGAGGATATTATAGCAATCAGCCCCAGCATTTT. Translated, it gives CASSRDRGGYYSNQPQHF.